Presented here are 5 T cell receptor beta chains from one specimen sequenced in a study of CD8 T cells in ankylosing spondylitis. Study outcomes and limitations: Seemingly characteristic of ankylosing spondylitis blood was a TCR beta motif consisting of fewer than 10 highly homologous variants.

Their antigens remain unidentified. TCRdb reprocessed the 5' RACE reads via MiXCR and lists one record per CDR3 protein. The data show hundreds of thousands of distinct CDR3 sequences, with more than 25% seen just once and 0.89% held by the top ten. Input material: blood, either unsorted or a sorted T cell fraction (not recorded which). The receptors originated from a male donor with ankylosing spondylitis.

This chain joins TRBV20-1 and TRBJ2-1; a possible D gene is TRBD1 (6 bases). V was trimmed by 1 base and J by 0 bases, leaving 13 bases between them. There are 16 residues in the CDR3. Per the germline V gene, CDR1 is DFQATT and CDR2 is SNEGSKA (reference sequence). Here the CDR3 reads CSARVSRGNSYNEQFF. The CDR3 region has the DNA TGCAGTGCTAGAGTCAGCAGGGGTAACTCCTACAATGAGCAGTTCTTC.

This clonotype turned up a few times. The chain has TRBV5-1 and TRBJ2-5; D gene unclear. Trimming cost V 0 bases and J 0 bases, with 6 bases left between them. Germline assignment: CDR1 SGHRS and CDR2 YFSETQ. There are 14 residues in the CDR3. In nucleotides, the CDR3 is TGCGCCAGCAGCTTGGCGACCGACCAAGAGACCCAGTACTTC. This encodes CASSLATDQETQYF.

Points on this clonotype: The junction differs from germline at one of its ends, possibly a read error. This chain uses TRBV11-2 with TRBJ1-3; D is possibly TRBD1 (5 bases). This CDR3 has 15 amino acids. Germline V gene lookup returns CDR1 SGHAT and CDR2 FQNNGV. The CDR3 sequence is CASSLGVGLGNIIYF. CDR3 DNA: TGTGCCAGCAGCTTGGGGGTGGGGCTCGGAAACATCATATATTTT.

This clonotype was picked up many times. The J gene is TRBJ2-7, the V gene TRBV12-3 or TRBV12-4; D is ambiguous. The V gene lost 7 bases and the J gene lost 2 bases, with 15 bases spanning the gap. CDR3 size: 14 residues. DNA for the CDR3: TGTGCCAGCACCGTAGGCACGCTGACCTACGAGCAGTACTTC. It translates to CASTVGTLTYEQYF.

This clonotype occurred a few times. One end of the junction is discordant with germline, which a read error may explain. CDR3 region: CASSYAETQYF. The CDR3 nucleotides are TGTGCCAGCAGTTATGCAGAGACGCAGTATTTT. The chain has TRBV6-6 and TRBJ2-3; D gene unclear. CDR1 and CDR2 from the germline V gene are MNHNY and SVGAGI (reference sequence). The CDR3 is made up of 11 amino acids.